The TCR beta chain described here comes from a study of post-analysis software for immune sequencing data. As for the study in general: Relapsing-remitting, secondary progressive and progressive-relapsing forms of multiple sclerosis all featured among disease courses. Study-wide points: People with multiple sclerosis had a significantly lower normalized Chao1 diversity than controls did. Higher frequency in patients than in controls was seen for five TRBV segments, with TRBV5-6, TRBV5-1 and TRBV20-1 among them.

On this clonotype itself: Its specificity is not known.

TCR beta cDNA libraries included unique molecular identifiers. Researchers reported 520,000 or so cDNA molecules coming from approximately 1 to 10 million T cells. One entry per CDR3 protein, called by TCRdb with MiXCR from the PCR reads. The sample records hundreds of thousands of distinct CDR3 sequences, over 35% being singletons. There are 17 residues in the CDR3. Germline values: CDR1 SGHRS, CDR2 YFSETQ. Trimming took off 3 bases at V and 3 bases at J, with 16 bases between the two ends. Input material: blood. The clonotype was recovered from a girl aged 10 to 17 with multiple sclerosis. The rearrangement joins TRBV5-1 to TRBJ2-6, with a weak D call TRBD1 (6 bases). The CDR3 DNA follows: TGCGCCAGCAGCTGGGTACCCAGGGGTAATGGGGCCAACGTCCTGACTTTC. Its translation is CASSWVPRGNGANVLTF.